Included here is one T cell receptor (beta chain) sequence, with context. The target antigen is unknown. Trimming took 7 bases from V and 5 from J, leaving 20 bases between them. The CDR3 spans 15 residues. Germline lookup yields CDR1 MNHEY and CDR2 SVGAGI. The sample comes from a study of T cell repertoires in cytomegalovirus infection. TCRdb analysed the reads with MiXCR anew, one entry per CDR3 protein. Among about 55,000 distinct CDR3 sequences, 15% to 25% were seen once, and the ten largest hold around 59%. The TCR comes from a human donor in good health (CMV status not recorded). Some clones in this sample may be carry-over from other donors' samples. Sequenced material: CD8+ T cells from cultured PBMCs, taken from culture after CMV antigen stimulation. This chain joins TRBV6-5 and TRBJ1-2; D gene ambiguous. The CDR3 protein is CASTDPVRGRYGYTF. Written as DNA, the CDR3 is TGTGCCAGCACCGACCCGGTACGGGGAAGGTATGGCTACACCTTC.